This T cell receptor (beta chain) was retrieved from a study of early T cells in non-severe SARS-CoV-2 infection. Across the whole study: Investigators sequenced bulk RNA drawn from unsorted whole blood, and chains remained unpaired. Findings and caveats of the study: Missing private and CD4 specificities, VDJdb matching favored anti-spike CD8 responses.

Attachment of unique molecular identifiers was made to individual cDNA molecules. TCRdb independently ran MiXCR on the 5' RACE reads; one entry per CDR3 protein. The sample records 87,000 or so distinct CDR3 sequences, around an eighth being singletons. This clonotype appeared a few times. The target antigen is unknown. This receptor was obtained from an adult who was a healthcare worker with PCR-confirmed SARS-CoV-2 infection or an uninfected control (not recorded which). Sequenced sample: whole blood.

The CDR3 reads CASSQEQEYTEAFF. CDR3 nucleotide sequence: TGTGCCAGCAGCCAAGAACAGGAATACACTGAAGCTTTCTTT. The V call is TRBV3-1, the J call TRBJ1-1; D perhaps matches TRBD1 (5 bases). Germline assignment: CDR1 LGHDT and CDR2 YNNKEL (reference sequence). V lost 0 bases and J 3 bases, leaving 8 bases between the germline ends. This CDR3 is built from 14 residues. The entire variable domain, with the rest obtained from reference TRBV3-1 and TRBJ1-1, is as follows: DTAVSQTPKYLVTQMGNDKSIKCEQNLGHDTMYWYKQDSKKFLKIMFSYNNKELIINETVPNRFSPKSPDKAHLNLHINSLELGDSAVYFCASSQEQEYTEAFFGQGTRLTVV.